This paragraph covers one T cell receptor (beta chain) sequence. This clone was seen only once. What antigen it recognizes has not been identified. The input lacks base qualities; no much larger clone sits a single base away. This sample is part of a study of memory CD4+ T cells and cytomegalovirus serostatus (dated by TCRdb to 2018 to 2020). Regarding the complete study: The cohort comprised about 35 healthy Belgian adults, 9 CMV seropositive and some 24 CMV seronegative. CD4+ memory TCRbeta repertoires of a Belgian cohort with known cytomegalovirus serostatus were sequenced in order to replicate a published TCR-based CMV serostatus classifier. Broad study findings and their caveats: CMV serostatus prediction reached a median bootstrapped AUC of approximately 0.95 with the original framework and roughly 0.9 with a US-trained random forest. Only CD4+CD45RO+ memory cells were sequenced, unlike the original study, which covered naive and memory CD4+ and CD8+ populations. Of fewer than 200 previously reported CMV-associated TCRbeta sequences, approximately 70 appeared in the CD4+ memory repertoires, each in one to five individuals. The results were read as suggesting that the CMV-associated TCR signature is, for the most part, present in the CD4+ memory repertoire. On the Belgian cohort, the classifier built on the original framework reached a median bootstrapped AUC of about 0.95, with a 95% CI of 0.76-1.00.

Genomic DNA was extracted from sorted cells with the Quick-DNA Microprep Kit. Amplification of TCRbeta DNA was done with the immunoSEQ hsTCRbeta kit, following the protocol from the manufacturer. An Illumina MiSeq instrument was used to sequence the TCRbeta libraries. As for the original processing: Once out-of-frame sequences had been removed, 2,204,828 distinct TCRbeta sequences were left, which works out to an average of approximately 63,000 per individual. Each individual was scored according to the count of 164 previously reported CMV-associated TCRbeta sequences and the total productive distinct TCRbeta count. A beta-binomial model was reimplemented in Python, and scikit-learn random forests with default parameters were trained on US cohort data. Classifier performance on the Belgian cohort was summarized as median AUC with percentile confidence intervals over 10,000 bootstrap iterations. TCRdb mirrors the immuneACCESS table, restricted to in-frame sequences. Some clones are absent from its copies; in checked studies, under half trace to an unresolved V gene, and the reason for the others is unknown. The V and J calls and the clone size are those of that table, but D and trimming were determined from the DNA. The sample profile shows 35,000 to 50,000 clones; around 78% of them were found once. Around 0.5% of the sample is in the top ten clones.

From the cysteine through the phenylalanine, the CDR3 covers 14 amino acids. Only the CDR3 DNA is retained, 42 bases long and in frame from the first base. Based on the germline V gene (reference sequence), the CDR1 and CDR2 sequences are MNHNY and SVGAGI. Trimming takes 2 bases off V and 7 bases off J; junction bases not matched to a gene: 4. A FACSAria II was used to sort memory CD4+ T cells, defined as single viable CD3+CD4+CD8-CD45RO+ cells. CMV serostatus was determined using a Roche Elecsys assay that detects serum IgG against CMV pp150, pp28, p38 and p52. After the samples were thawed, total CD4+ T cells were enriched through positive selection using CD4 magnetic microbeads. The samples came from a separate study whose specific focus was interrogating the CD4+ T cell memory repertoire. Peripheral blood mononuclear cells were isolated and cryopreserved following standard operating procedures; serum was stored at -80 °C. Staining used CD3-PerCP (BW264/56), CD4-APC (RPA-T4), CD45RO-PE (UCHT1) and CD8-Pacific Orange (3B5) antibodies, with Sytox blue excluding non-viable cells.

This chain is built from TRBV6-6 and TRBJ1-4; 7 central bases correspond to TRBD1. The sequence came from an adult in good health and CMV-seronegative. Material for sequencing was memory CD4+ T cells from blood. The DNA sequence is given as TGTGCCAGCAGTTACGCGGCAGGGGGTGAAAAACTGTTTTTT. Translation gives CASSYAAGGEKLFF.